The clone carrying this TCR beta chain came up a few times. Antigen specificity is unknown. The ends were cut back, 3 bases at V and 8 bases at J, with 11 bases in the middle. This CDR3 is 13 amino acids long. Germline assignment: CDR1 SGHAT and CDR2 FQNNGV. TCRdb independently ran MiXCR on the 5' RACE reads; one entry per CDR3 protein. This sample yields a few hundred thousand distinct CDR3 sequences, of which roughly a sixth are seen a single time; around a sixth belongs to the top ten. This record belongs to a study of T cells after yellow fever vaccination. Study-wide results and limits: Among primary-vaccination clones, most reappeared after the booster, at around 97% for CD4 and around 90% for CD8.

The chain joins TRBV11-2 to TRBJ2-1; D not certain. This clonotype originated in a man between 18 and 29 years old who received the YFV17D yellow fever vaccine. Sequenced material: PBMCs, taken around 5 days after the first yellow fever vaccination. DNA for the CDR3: TGTGCCAGCAGCTTTATTGGACGTGATGAGCAGTTCTTC. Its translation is CASSFIGRDEQFF.